These 7 T cell receptor beta chains were sequenced from one sample in a study of blood T cell repertoires in COVID-19. Method: immunoSEQ multiplex PCR; TCRdb's copy keeps in-frame clones and lacks some. The data show about 140,000 clones, with 84% seen just once and approximately 6.6% held by the top ten. Sequencing was performed on peripheral blood. These receptors were collected from a human donor in a cohort sampled during active COVID-19.

A word on this clone: Distinct nucleotide sequences in the sample also encode this CDR3. The chain couples TRBV4-1 to TRBJ1-4, with 7 positions matching TRBD1. The CDR3 is made up of 15 amino acids. Per germline, CDR1 MGHRA and CDR2 YSYEKL. With V trimmed by 3 bases and J by 3 bases, 4 bases remained unmatched. This chain's CDR3 is CASSQDGTANEKLFF. DNA for the CDR3: TGCGCCAGCAGCCAGGACGGGACAGCTAATGAAAAACTGTTTTTT.

The gene calls are TRBV12-3 or TRBV12-4 and TRBJ1-2, with D possibly TRBD1 on 5 matching bases. The ends were cut back, 4 bases at V and 6 bases at J, with 12 bases in the middle. The CDR3 has 13 amino acids. The CDR3 DNA is TGTGCCAGCAGTTCTTCAGACAGCAATGGCTACACCTTC. It yields the protein CASSSSDSNGYTF.

The rearrangement uses TRBV5-1 and TRBJ1-1; 9 nucleotides agree with TRBD1. With V trimmed by 0 bases and J by 3 bases, 6 bases remained unmatched. The CDR3 is 16 residues long. CDR1 is SGHRS, CDR2 YFSETQ, per germline. Here the CDR3 reads CASSLDRDRVDTEAFF. The CDR3 nucleotides read TGCGCCAGCAGCTTGGACCGGGACAGGGTTGACACTGAAGCTTTCTTT.

DNA of the CDR3: TGTGCCAGCAGCTTGATGGTTGGGGCAGGGAACACCGGGGAGCTGTTTTTT. Protein sequence: CASSLMVGAGNTGELFF. The chain recombines TRBV5-5 with TRBJ2-2; TRBD1 might be the D (5 bases). Looked up from germline, CDR1 is SGHKS and CDR2 is YYEKEE (reference sequence). The CDR3 spans 17 residues. V lost 1 base, J lost 1 base, and 14 bases lay in between. Complete variable domain (other parts from reference TRBV5-5 and TRBJ2-2): DAGVTQSPTHLIKTRGQQVTLRCSPISGHKSVSWYQQVLGQGPQFIFQYYEKEERGRGNFPDRFSARQFPNYSSELNVNALLLGDSALYLCASSLMVGAGNTGELFFGEGSRLTVL.

The chain joins TRBV14 to TRBJ2-3, with D possibly matching TRBD1 (5 bases). The length of the CDR3 is 15 residues. V was shortened by 2 bases and J by 1 base, with 10 bases between the two germline ends. Germline V gene sequence: CDR1 SGHDN, CDR2 FVKESK. The CDR3 nucleotides read TGTGCCAGCAGCCAAAGTGGGGCCGGCACAGATACGCAGTATTTT. Translated, it gives CASSQSGAGTDTQYF.

The V gene is TRBV19, the J gene TRBJ1-3, with 10 bases lining up with TRBD1. Germline V gives CDR1 LNHDA, CDR2 SQIVND (reference sequence). This CDR3 comprises 14 residues. The V gene end was trimmed by 8 bases and the J gene end by 4 bases; junction bases not matched to a gene: 5. CDR3 protein: CASRQGAEGNTIYF. The CDR3 nucleotides are TGTGCCAGTCGACAGGGGGCTGAAGGAAACACCATATATTTT.

This clone has just a few counts. The chain combines TRBV10-3 with TRBJ2-2; 7 nucleotides line up with TRBD1. The junction had 11 bases not matched to a gene; V was cut back by 7 bases and J by 9 bases. This CDR3 region has 14 residues. Germline-derived CDR1 and CDR2 are ENHRY and SYGVKD. DNA for the CDR3: TGTGCCATCACCAGGGACAGTAAGTTCCGGGAGCTGTTTTTT. This sequence encodes CAITRDSKFRELFF.